This T cell receptor (beta chain) was recorded in a study of cytomegalovirus exposure and HLA in healthy donors. Study findings and constraints: Later findings reportedly placed an Asian-associated ancestry cluster below the approximately 670-donor mean for N-insertions. Earlier analysis yielded a pattern in which most TCR beta V segments were productive about 90% or about 30% of the time. Upon later analysis, TCR association rates were observed to vary by HLA locus, being highest for DRB1 and lowest for HLA-C.

Primers: 60 Vbeta forward and 13 Jbeta reverse. Method: immunoSEQ multiplex PCR; TCRdb's copy keeps in-frame clones and lacks some. The sample carries 50,000 to 75,000 clones, just under 75% recorded once. As regards this clone: Antigen: not known.

The V and J ends lost 1 base and 7 bases, in that order; junction bases with no gene match: 8. This CDR3 is built from 15 residues. CDR1 is SEHNR, CDR2 FQNEAQ, per germline (reference sequence). Though probably carrying unrecorded immune exposures, donors were nominally healthy at sampling. Input material: PBMCs. The TCR was taken from a man aged 25 to 40 in good health and CMV-seropositive. This chain joins TRBV7-9 and TRBJ1-1, with TRBD1 identical over 8 bases. The CDR3 here is CASSLDLWTGIEAFF. The CDR3 DNA follows: TGTGCCAGCAGCTTAGACCTGTGGACAGGGATTGAAGCTTTCTTT. Filled out from reference TRBV7-9 and TRBJ1-1, the complete variable domain reads DTGVSQNPRHKITKRGQNVTFRCDPISEHNRLYWYRQTLGQGPEFLTYFQNEAQLEKSRLLSDRFSAERPKGSFSTLEIQRTEQGDSAMYLCASSLDLWTGIEAFFGQGTRLTVV.